The 21 T cell receptor beta chains below come from one sample, sequenced in a study of blood T cells in healthy people across ages. Combining a sample-barcoded 5' primer with a J-beta primer mix, a second PCR ran for 7 to 11 cycles. TCRdb processed the 5' RACE reads anew with MiXCR; each CDR3 protein has one entry. The profile covers around 800,000 distinct CDR3 sequences, with more than 40% appearing a single time and roughly 18% taken by the ten largest. The sample comprised blood. Receptor source: a man aged 55-75 years in good health.

The chain links TRBV27 to TRBJ1-1, with D maybe TRBD1 (5 bases). The CDR3 has 14 residues. V gave up 7 bases and J gave up 5 bases, with 17 bases separating them. Germline CDR1 is MNHEY and CDR2 is SMNVEV (reference sequence). Here the CDR3 reads CASKNGGVETEAFF. CDR3 sequence (DNA): TGTGCCAGCAAAAATGGAGGGGTCGAGACTGAAGCTTTCTTT.

V gene TRBV28 combines with J gene TRBJ1-2; D not resolved. Trimming took 5 bases from V and 0 from J, leaving 10 bases between them. This CDR3 contains 14 residues. Per germline, CDR1 MDHEN and CDR2 SYDVKM. The CDR3 spells CASSVVAANYGYTF. In DNA form, the CDR3 reads TGTGCCAGCAGTGTAGTGGCAGCTAACTATGGCTACACCTTC.

J is TRBJ1-5 and V is TRBV7-2; no reliable D call. With 5 bases removed from V and 11 bases from J, the gap between germline ends came to 22 bases. This CDR3 contains 15 residues. Germline lookup yields CDR1 SGHTA and CDR2 FQGNSA. In DNA form, the CDR3 reads TGTGCCAGCAGCCAACACCCGGGAGCGATGTTGGCCCAGCATTTT. Its protein is CASSQHPGAMLAQHF.

This clonotype occurred a few times. The rearrangement uses TRBV6-1 and TRBJ2-2, with no clear D. V lost 5 bases, J lost 1 base, and 5 bases lay in between. Germline V CDR1 and CDR2: MNHNS, SASEGT. This CDR3 region has 13 residues. In DNA, the CDR3 is TGTGCCAGCAGTCAAGGGAACACCGGGGAGCTGTTTTTT. This gives the protein CASSQGNTGELFF.

The rearrangement links TRBV2 to TRBJ2-7; D might be TRBD1 or TRBD2, each matching 5 bases. V lost 9 bases, J lost 6 bases, and 21 bases lay in between. This CDR3 has 14 amino acids. The germline V gene encodes CDR1 SNHLY and CDR2 FYNNEI. CDR3: CASRVGRAQGEQYF. The DNA of the CDR3 is TGTGCCAGTCGTGTGGGACGGGCCCAAGGCGAGCAGTACTTC.

For this clonotype: Compared with germline, one end of the junction differs, possibly owing to a read error. The chain links TRBV7-2 to TRBJ2-7, with D perhaps matching TRBD1 (5 bases). The CDR3 is made up of 15 amino acids. Germline lookup yields CDR1 SGHTA and CDR2 FQGNSA. In DNA form, the CDR3 reads TGTGCCAGCAGCTTAACACAAGTAGGGGTCTACGGGCAGTACTTC. It translates to CASSLTQVGVYGQYF.

The rearrangement joins TRBV20-1 to TRBJ1-5; TRBD1 agrees at 7 bases. J was trimmed by 7 bases and V by 3 bases; bases with no gene match: 6. The CDR3 has 13 amino acids. Germline lookup yields CDR1 DFQATT and CDR2 SNEGSKA (reference sequence). Here the CDR3 reads CSASKGAGQPQHF. CDR3 in DNA: TGCAGTGCTAGCAAGGGGGCTGGACAGCCCCAGCATTTT.

This clonotype has a handful of counts. V usage is TRBV5-6 and J usage is TRBJ2-1; a possible D gene is TRBD2 (5 bases). CDR1 is SGHDT and CDR2 is YYEEEE in the germline V gene. This CDR3 comprises 14 residues. The germline V and J ends were trimmed by 2 bases and 3 bases, with 9 bases remaining between them. For the CDR3, the DNA is TGTGCCAGCAGCTTCGGCGGGCTCTACAATGAGCAGTTCTTC. As protein: CASSFGGLYNEQFF.

CDR3 region: CASGGGSYSNQPQHF. In DNA, the CDR3 is TGTGCCAGCGGCGGCGGATCTTATAGCAATCAGCCCCAGCATTTT. This sequence joins TRBV12-3 or TRBV12-4 and TRBJ1-5; D ambiguous. V was pared by 8 bases and J by 0 bases, with 14 bases between. CDR3 length: 15 residues.

V is TRBV11-1 and J is TRBJ2-5, with TRBD1 matching 9 bases. Germline V gives CDR1 SGHAT, CDR2 FQDESV (reference sequence). The CDR3 extends over 13 amino acids. The ends lost 8 bases at V and 5 bases at J; junction bases unmatched: 6. CDR3 nucleotide sequence: TGTGCCAGCGGACAGGGGACAACCGAGACCCAGTACTTC. This gives the protein CASGQGTTETQYF.

The chain joins TRBV19 to TRBJ2-7; possibly TRBD1 for D (6 bases). The V gene lost 7 bases and the J gene lost 2 bases, with 15 bases spanning the gap. The CDR3 has 14 amino acids. Germline V gene data show CDR1 as LNHDA and CDR2 as SQIVND (reference sequence). CDR3 coding DNA: TGTGCCAGTAAAAAGACAGGACCCACCTACGAGCAGTACTTC. Translation gives CASKKTGPTYEQYF. The full variable domain, with the rest looked up from reference TRBV19 and TRBJ2-7, is DGGITQSPKYLFRKEGQNVTLSCEQNLNHDAMYWYRQDPGQGLRLIYYSQIVNDFQKGDIAEGYSVSREKKESFPLTVTSAQKNPTAFYLCASKKTGPTYEQYFGPGTRLTVT.

The V and J genes are TRBV3-1 and TRBJ2-7; D might be TRBD2 (5 bases). The better agreement between TRBJ2-5 and the DNA end casts doubt on the J call. Germline V gene sequence: CDR1 LGHDT, CDR2 YNNKEL (reference sequence). This CDR3 has 12 amino acids. The CDR3 reads CASSQPLATQYF. In DNA form, the CDR3 reads TGTGCCAGCAGCCAACCGCTAGCGACCCAGTACTTC.

The chain combines TRBV5-1 with TRBJ2-5; no clear D gene. Trimming left V 7 bases short and J 11 bases short, with 15 bases between. Germline V lookup: CDR1 SGHRS, CDR2 YFSETQ. The CDR3 has 11 amino acids. CDR3 DNA sequence: TGCGCCAGCCTGGGTGGTCATGAGCAGTACTTC. Translated: CASLGGHEQYF.

This rearrangement joins TRBV7-2 to TRBJ2-7; D remains unclear. Between the trimmed V and J ends, which lost 2 bases and 2 bases, there was a span of 4 bases. The CDR3 sequence is 12 residues long. Germline CDR1 is SGHTA and CDR2 is FQGNSA. The chain's CDR3 is CASSLPTYEQYF. The CDR3 DNA reads TGTGCCAGCAGCTTACCCACCTACGAGCAGTACTTC.

This clonotype was counted only a few times. Its ends do not fully match the called genes, so a read error is possible. The gene calls are TRBV7-7 and TRBJ2-3; perhaps TRBD1 as D (6 bases). Per germline, CDR1 SSHAT and CDR2 FNYEAQ (reference sequence). This CDR3 comprises 15 residues. In nucleotides, the CDR3 is TGTGCTAGCAGCGTAAATCCAGGGGGCACAGATACGCAGTATTTT. Protein: CASSVNPGGTDTQYF.

The chain is built from TRBV6-6 and TRBJ1-1; 7 bases are shared with TRBD1. Germline V gene data show CDR1 as MNHNY and CDR2 as SVGAGI (reference sequence). The trim removed 2 bases at V and 3 bases at J, leaving 6 bases unmatched. The CDR3 spans 15 residues. In DNA, the CDR3 is TGTGCCAGCAGTTACCTACAGGGGATGTACACTGAAGCTTTCTTT. This gives the protein CASSYLQGMYTEAFF.

The chain recombines TRBV4-3 with TRBJ1-3; unclear D gene. In germline, CDR1 is LGHNA, CDR2 YSLEER. The V end was cut by 1 base, the J end by 0 bases, with 16 bases between. The CDR3 runs 18 residues. CDR3 nucleotides: TGCGCCAGCAGCCAAGCGTCCGGGCCTAGAATCTCTGGAAACACCATATATTTT. Translation: CASSQASGPRISGNTIYF.

This chain links TRBV27 with TRBJ2-7; either TRBD1 or TRBD2 may supply D (6 bases each). Looked up from germline, CDR1 is MNHEY and CDR2 is SMNVEV (reference sequence). CDR3 length: 15 amino acids. V was clipped by 6 bases and J by 5 bases, with 20 bases between them. The CDR3 is CASRRGGMTGDEQYF. The CDR3, as DNA: TGTGCCAGCAGGCGAGGGGGGATGACAGGCGACGAGCAGTACTTC.

The gene calls are TRBV7-2 and TRBJ2-5; 8 bases fit TRBD2. This CDR3 contains 18 residues. Per germline, CDR1 SGHTA and CDR2 FQGNSA. Trimming at V came to 5 bases and at J to 4 bases, leaving 18 bases not matched to a gene. CDR3 coding DNA: TGTGCCAGCAGCCAAGGGCCTTACGCGGGGGGTCAATCAGAGACCCAGTACTTC. It specifies CASSQGPYAGGQSETQYF.

There are a few counts of this clonotype. The rearrangement links TRBV4-1 to TRBJ2-7; the match to TRBD1 covers 7 bases. Trimming took 6 bases from V and 3 from J; bases not matched to a gene: 11. Germline loops: CDR1 MGHRA, CDR2 YSYEKL. The CDR3 sequence is 15 residues long. This CDR3 reads CASREDPGQFYEQYF. CDR3 bases: TGCGCCAGCAGGGAGGACCCGGGACAGTTCTACGAGCAGTACTTC.

V is TRBV20-1 and J is TRBJ2-1; 15 bases map to TRBD2. The CDR3 spans 16 residues. Germline values: CDR1 DFQATT, CDR2 SNEGSKA (reference sequence). The trim removed 6 bases at V and 3 bases at J, leaving 6 bases unmatched. The CDR3 reads CSARTSGGAIYNEQFF. CDR3 nucleotide sequence: TGCAGTGCAAGGACTAGCGGGGGGGCAATCTACAATGAGCAGTTCTTC.